This TCR beta chain emerged from a study of T cell repertoires and HLA-DP antigens (dated by TCRdb to 2016 to 2018). About the investigation overall: The study used an in vitro model of CD4+ T cell alloreactivity against allogeneic HLA-DP presented by transduced HeLa cells. The three donors were two male and one female, with ages ranging from the 18-to-29 to the 60-to-69 age band. Average DNA input was roughly 220 ng for sorted CD137+CD4+ samples, compared with approximately 1,300 ng for pre-culture CD4+ samples. One alloantigen differed from self by one peptide-binding groove amino acid, whereas the other differed by ten, modelling structurally similar versus dissimilar alloantigens.

As to this clone: Its binding antigen is unknown. The record has no base qualities; no much larger clone is one base away.

General findings and caveats noted by the study authors: Limitations were identified as the inclusion of only a few donors, the use of a non-physiological HeLa antigen-presenting system, and the use of total CD4+ responder cells. Sorted CD137+ cells showed similar clonality against both alloantigens (approximately 0.4), much higher than the clonality of pre-culture samples (approximately 0.039). Naive and memory CD4+ repertoires were not analysed separately. Clones undetected before culture had an average cumulative frequency of about 38% against one allele versus about 50% against the other.

Magnetic bead negative selection was used to isolate untouched CD4+ T cells from Ficoll-separated PBMC, with purity averaging roughly 98%. Magnetic beads were used to isolate untouched CD4+ T cells from Ficoll-separated PBMC, giving roughly 98% purity with negligible CD8+ contamination. Peripheral blood mononuclear cells came from the buffy coats of a few healthy blood donors, who served as the study's donors. CMV seronegative status was shared by all three donors. Genomic DNA was extracted with the DNeasy Blood & Tissue Kit. For each subject, genomic DNA from sorted CD137+CD4+ cells and from pre-culture CD4+ baseline samples underwent TCRB sequencing. CDR1 and CDR2 are drawn from the germline V gene: SNHLY, FYNNEI. At the junction V is shortened by 4 bases and J by 8 bases, with 12 bases in between. The CDR3 numbers 13 residues from cysteine through phenylalanine. The retained sequence is limited to the CDR3, 39 bases, with the frame set at the first base.

The immunoSEQ multiplex PCR, with forward primers for 54 TRBV segments and reverse primers for 13 TRBJ segments, was used to amplify TCRB CDR3 regions. Pre-culture CD4+ samples were sequenced at deep resolution, targeting 210,000 or so T cell genomes. Sequencing of the amplicons on an Illumina HiSeq System generated 87 bp reads spanning the CDR3. In the source study's methods: Correction for PCR and sequencing errors was applied to reads, and CDR3 regions were defined through alignment to IMGT reference sequences. Synthetic template pools were used to estimate template counts and unique rearrangement counts. Clonality was computed by subtracting Pielou's evenness from 1. Richness was estimated with the Daley-Smith estimator. Morisita's index was used to measure repertoire overlap. A clone counted as low-abundance if it appeared in cultured samples but went undetected in the pre-culture repertoire of the same donor. TCRdb's version of the immuneACCESS table is confined to in-frame rearrangements and falls short of the full clone set. An unresolved V gene accounts for under half of the shortfall where checked; the remainder is of unknown origin. Clonal size and the V and J genes are those of that table, whereas D and trimming came from the DNA. The sample table records around 100,000 clones; approximately 92% of these occur just once. The top ten clones comprise less than 0.35% of the sample.

The receptor comes from a woman younger than 35 in good health and CMV-seronegative. The sequence links TRBV2 to TRBJ2-1; TRBD2 might be the D gene, on 6 matching bases. The sample comprised CD4+ T cells from PBMCs. The DNA sequence is TGTGCCAGCAGTGTGCGCAGGGAGGATGAGCAGTTCTTC. Translated, this is CASSVRREDEQFF.